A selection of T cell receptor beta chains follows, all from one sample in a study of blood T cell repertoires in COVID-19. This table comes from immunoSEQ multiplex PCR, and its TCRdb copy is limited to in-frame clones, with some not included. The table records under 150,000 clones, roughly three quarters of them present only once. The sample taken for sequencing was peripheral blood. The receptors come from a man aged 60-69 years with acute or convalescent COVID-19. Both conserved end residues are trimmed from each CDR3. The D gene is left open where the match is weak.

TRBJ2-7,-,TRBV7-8,ASSSSPEQYEQY
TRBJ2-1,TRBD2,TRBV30,AWSARRSSGRASEQF
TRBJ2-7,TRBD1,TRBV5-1,ASRQGTGGYEQY
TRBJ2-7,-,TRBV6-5,ASSYSFRPTSYEQY
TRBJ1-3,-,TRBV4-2,ASSQESQRAGNTIY
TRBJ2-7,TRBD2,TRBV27,ASSRAGSYEQY
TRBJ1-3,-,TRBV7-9,ASSLGQGPFSGNTIY
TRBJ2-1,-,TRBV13,ASLWRASYNEQF
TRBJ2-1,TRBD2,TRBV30,AWGPGGNNEQF
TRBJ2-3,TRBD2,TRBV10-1,ASSLNPGLAADTQY
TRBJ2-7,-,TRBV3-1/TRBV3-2,ASSLRGFSGDEQY
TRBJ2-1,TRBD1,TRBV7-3,ASSVAGGTYNEQF
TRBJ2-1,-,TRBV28,VTGHPYNEQF
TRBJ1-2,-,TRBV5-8,ASSLANGRAYGYT
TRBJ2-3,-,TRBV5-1,ASSLADSPSTDTQY
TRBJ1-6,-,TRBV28,ASTTGGPTNSPLH
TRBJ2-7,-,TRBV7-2,ASSLARYEQY
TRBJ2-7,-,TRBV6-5,ASSISDSSYEQY
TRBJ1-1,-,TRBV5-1,ASSYRGNTEAF
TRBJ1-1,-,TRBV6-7,ASSYLNTEAF
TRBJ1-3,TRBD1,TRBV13,ASSLDRASGNTIY
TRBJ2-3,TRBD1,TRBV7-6,ASTRQGPTDTQY
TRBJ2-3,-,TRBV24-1,ATSDPGWGTDTQY
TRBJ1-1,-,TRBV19,ASSRLRNTEAF
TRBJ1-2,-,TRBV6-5,ASSYSSRGYGYT
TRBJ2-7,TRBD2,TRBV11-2,ASSLVVGGSRYEQY
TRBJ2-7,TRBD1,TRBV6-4,ATPGGRSYEQY
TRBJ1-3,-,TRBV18,ASSPPRFSGNTIY
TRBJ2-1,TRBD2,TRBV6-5,ASSYSITGGGNEQF
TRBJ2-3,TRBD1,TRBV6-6,ASSYRGDTQY
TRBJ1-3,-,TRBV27,ASSRGAPGNTIY
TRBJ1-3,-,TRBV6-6,ASRTGQRNTIY
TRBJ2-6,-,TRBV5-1,ASRQTTGNSGANVLT